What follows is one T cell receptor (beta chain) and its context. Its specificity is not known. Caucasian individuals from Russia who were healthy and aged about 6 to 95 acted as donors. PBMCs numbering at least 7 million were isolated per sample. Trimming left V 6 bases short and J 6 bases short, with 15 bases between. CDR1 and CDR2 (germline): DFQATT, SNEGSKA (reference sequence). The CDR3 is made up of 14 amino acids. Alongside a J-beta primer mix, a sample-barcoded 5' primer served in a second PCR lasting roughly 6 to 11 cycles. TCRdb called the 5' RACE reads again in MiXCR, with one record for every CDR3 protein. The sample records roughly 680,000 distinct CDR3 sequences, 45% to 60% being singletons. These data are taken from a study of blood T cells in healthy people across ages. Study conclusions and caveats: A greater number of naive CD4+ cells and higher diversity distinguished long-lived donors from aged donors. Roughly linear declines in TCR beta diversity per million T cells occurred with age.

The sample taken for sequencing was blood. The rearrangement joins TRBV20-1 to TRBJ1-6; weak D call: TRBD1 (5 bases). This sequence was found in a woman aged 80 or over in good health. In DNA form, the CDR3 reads TGCAGTGCCCCTACTCGGGGCTCTAATTCACCCCTCCACTTT. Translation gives CSAPTRGSNSPLHF.